These 29 T cell receptor beta chains came from one sample sequenced in a study of T cells after yellow fever vaccination. TCRdb independently ran MiXCR on the 5' RACE reads; one entry per CDR3 protein. Among around 100,000 distinct CDR3 sequences, approximately 8.4% were seen once, and the ten largest hold around 25%. The sample was CD8+ T cells sorted from PBMCs, taken 45 days after the yellow fever booster vaccination. Receptors originate from a man aged 30 to 45 who received the YFV17D yellow fever vaccine.

This clonotype has ten or more counts. J is TRBJ2-3 and V is TRBV15; D uncertain. CDR1 is LNHNV, CDR2 YYDKDF, per germline (reference sequence). There are 12 residues in the CDR3. The V end lost 2 bases, the J end lost 5 bases, and 5 bases lay between the germline ends. The DNA of the CDR3 is TGTGCCACCAGCAGAACTCTAGATACGCAGTATTTT. This encodes CATSRTLDTQYF.

The table lists this clonotype with many counts. V gene TRBV12-3 or TRBV12-4 combines with J gene TRBJ2-7; tentative D call: TRBD1 (5 bases). Trimming pared 2 bases from V and 5 bases from J, leaving 7 bases between. The CDR3 extends over 12 amino acids. In DNA, the CDR3 is TGTGCCAGCAGTTTAAAAGGGGACGAGCAGTACTTC. Translation: CASSLKGDEQYF.

Turning to this clonotype: Given a much more abundant clone one base away, this may be a read error. This chain connects TRBV9 to TRBJ2-5; tentatively, D is TRBD1 or TRBD2 (5 bases each). V was clipped by 0 bases and J by 9 bases, with 18 bases between them. The CDR3 totals 15 residues. Per germline, CDR1 SGDLS and CDR2 YYNGEE. The CDR3 sequence: CASSVEGTLSESQYF. The CDR3 DNA follows: TGTGCCAGCAGCGTAGAGGGGACCCTAAGCGAGTCCCAGTACTTC.

This clonotype came up many times. This chain joins TRBV7-9 and TRBJ2-7; a possible D gene is TRBD1 (6 bases). V lost 4 bases and J 7 bases, leaving 11 bases between the germline ends. The CDR3 is 12 amino acids. CDR1 is SEHNR, CDR2 FQNEAQ, per germline (reference sequence). CDR3 DNA sequence: TGTGCCAGCAGCTCGACAGGCGAGGAGCAGTACTTC. It translates to CASSSTGEEQYF.

Ten or more counts support this clonotype. The V call is TRBV6-5, the J call TRBJ2-7, with D possibly TRBD2 on 5 matching bases. Germline CDR1 is MNHEY and CDR2 is SVGAGI. The CDR3 is 15 residues long. V was cut by 2 bases and J by 0 bases, with 11 bases left in between. CDR3 DNA sequence: TGTGCCAGCAGTTACGCAAGCGGACTCTCCTACGAGCAGTACTTC. This codes for CASSYASGLSYEQYF.

In its sample, this clonotype was seen many times. V gene TRBV12-3 or TRBV12-4 combines with J gene TRBJ1-3; D call uncertain. This CDR3 region has 14 residues. Trimming pared 5 bases from V and 0 bases from J, leaving 8 bases between. The CDR3 is CASSPPNSGNTIYF. Written as DNA, the CDR3 is TGTGCCAGCAGTCCCCCGAACTCTGGAAACACCATATATTTT.

This clonotype was seen ten or more times. The rearrangement links TRBV27 to TRBJ2-1, with a weak D call TRBD1 (6 bases). The CDR3 contains 13 residues. Germline CDR1 is MNHEY and CDR2 is SMNVEV (reference sequence). Trimming pared 2 bases from V and 6 bases from J, leaving 8 bases between. CDR3 sequence: CASSLEDSNEQFF. In DNA, the CDR3 is TGTGCCAGCAGTTTAGAGGACAGCAATGAGCAGTTCTTC.

This clonotype was seen ten or more times. The genes are TRBV29-1 and TRBJ2-1; D perhaps matches TRBD1 (7 bases). CDR3 size: 15 residues. The germline gives CDR1 SQVTM, CDR2 ANQGSEA. With 7 bases removed from V and 4 bases from J, the gap between germline ends came to 20 bases. This chain's CDR3 is CSATGGTALYNEQFF. In nucleotides, the CDR3 is TGCAGCGCGACTGGGGGGACAGCCCTTTACAATGAGCAGTTCTTC.

This clonotype was counted many times. The chain joins TRBV5-1 to TRBJ2-1; TRBD2 might be the D (6 bases). The V gene lost 2 bases and the J gene lost 6 bases, with 9 bases spanning the gap. Germline V gene lookup returns CDR1 SGHRS and CDR2 YFSETQ. The CDR3 is 13 residues long. The CDR3 coding sequence is TGCGCCAGCAGCTTAGTGGGGGGCAATGAGCAGTTCTTC. Residues: CASSLVGGNEQFF.

The sample holds many counts of this clonotype. The gene calls are TRBV24-1 and TRBJ2-1; D is unclear. This CDR3 spans 13 amino acids. Germline assignment: CDR1 KGHDR and CDR2 SFDVKD. Trimming removed 4 bases at V and 3 bases at J, with 6 bases between. CDR3 residues: CATSDPNYNEQFF. The CDR3 DNA is TGTGCCACCAGTGACCCCAACTACAATGAGCAGTTCTTC.

This clonotype was seen at least ten times. The chain carries TRBV7-6 and TRBJ2-1, with 8 bases aligning to TRBD1. With 3 bases clipped from V and 2 bases from J, the junction kept 3 bases outside the gene matches. Germline assignment: CDR1 SGHVS and CDR2 FNYEAQ. The CDR3 covers 15 residues. The CDR3 DNA sequence: TGTGCCAGCAGCTTCGGGGACAGGCCCTACAATGAGCAGTTCTTC. Its protein is CASSFGDRPYNEQFF. The variable domain in full, completed from reference TRBV7-6 and TRBJ2-1, reads GAGVSQSPRYKVTKRGQDVALRCDPISGHVSLYWYRQALGQGPEFLTYFNYEAQQDKSGLPNDRFSAERPEGSISTLTIQRTEQRDSAMYRCASSFGDRPYNEQFFGPGTRLTVL.

This clonotype was counted ten times or more. This chain links TRBV6-5 with TRBJ2-7; D possibly corresponds to TRBD1 (6 bases). Trimming shortened V by 7 bases and J by 3 bases, and 10 bases separated the two germline ends. Per germline, CDR1 MNHEY and CDR2 SVGAGI. This CDR3 spans 12 amino acids. The CDR3 spells CASKGVNYEQYF. In DNA, the CDR3 is TGTGCCAGCAAGGGGGTCAACTACGAGCAGTACTTC.

This chain joins TRBV20-1 and TRBJ2-1; 7 bases are a match to TRBD2. J gave up 0 bases and V 5 bases, and 4 bases lay outside the gene matches. From germline, CDR1 is DFQATT and CDR2 SNEGSKA (reference sequence). This CDR3 comprises 14 residues. The CDR3 DNA follows: TGCAGTGCTCGCGGGAGTTTCTCCTACAATGAGCAGTTCTTC. This sequence encodes CSARGSFSYNEQFF.

At least ten counts were recorded for this clonotype. The chain couples TRBV9 to TRBJ2-1, with 10 bases identical to TRBD2. The V gene end was trimmed by 0 bases and the J gene end by 10 bases; junction bases not matched to a gene: 16. This CDR3 has 18 amino acids. CDR1 is SGDLS, CDR2 YYNGEE, per germline. The CDR3 spells CASSVGGTLAGGDQEQFF. The CDR3 DNA is TGTGCCAGCAGCGTAGGCGGTACCTTAGCGGGAGGCGACCAAGAGCAGTTCTTC.

The chain joins TRBV4-1 to TRBJ2-7, with a weak D call TRBD1 (6 bases). Germline V gene sequence: CDR1 MGHRA, CDR2 YSYEKL. V was cut by 1 base and J by 1 base, with 11 bases left in between. The CDR3 spans 15 residues. The CDR3 region has the DNA TGCGCCAGCAGCCAAGTACAGGGATCTTCCTACGAGCAGTACTTC. It translates to CASSQVQGSSYEQYF.

This chain uses TRBV11-1 with TRBJ2-1, with 12 bases fitting TRBD2. J was trimmed by 0 bases and V by 3 bases; bases with no gene match: 6. The CDR3 has 18 residues. Germline lookup yields CDR1 SGHAT and CDR2 FQDESV (reference sequence). In DNA, the CDR3 is TGTGCCAGCAGCTTTCGAACTAGCGGGAGGAGCTCCTACAATGAGCAGTTCTTC. Its protein product is CASSFRTSGRSSYNEQFF.

The table lists this clonotype with many counts. The genes are TRBV5-1 and TRBJ2-2; 7 positions match TRBD2. The CDR3 has 18 residues. Germline V gives CDR1 SGHRS, CDR2 YFSETQ. V lost 2 bases, J lost 0 bases, and 10 bases stayed unmatched. The CDR3 DNA follows: TGCGCCAGCAGCTTTCCCTCTACCGGGACTACGAACACCGGGGAGCTGTTTTTT. It codes for CASSFPSTGTTNTGELFF.

The V call is TRBV14, the J call TRBJ2-7; TRBD2 aligns across 10 bases. J gave up 3 bases and V 0 bases, and 5 bases lay outside the gene matches. CDR1 SGHDN and CDR2 FVKESK come from the germline V gene. The CDR3 consists of 16 residues. This chain's CDR3 is CASSQEEASGSYEQYF. The CDR3 region has the DNA TGTGCCAGCAGCCAAGAAGAAGCTAGCGGGAGCTACGAGCAGTACTTC.

This clonotype has ten or more counts. This rearrangement joins TRBV29-1 to TRBJ2-7; 7 bases agree with TRBD2. Per germline, CDR1 SQVTM and CDR2 ANQGSEA. With 3 bases clipped from V and 6 bases from J, the junction kept 14 bases outside the gene matches. The CDR3 sequence is 15 residues long. For the CDR3, the DNA is TGCAGCGTTGAGTACTTCGGGGGGACCTCCGGCGAGCAGTACTTC. It encodes CSVEYFGGTSGEQYF.

There are a few counts of this clonotype. This rearrangement joins TRBV11-2 to TRBJ2-5, with a tentative D call TRBD2 (5 bases). The CDR3 sequence is 15 residues long. Germline V gene sequence: CDR1 SGHAT, CDR2 FQNNGV. V was shortened by 5 bases and J by 5 bases, with 18 bases between the two germline ends. The CDR3 sequence is CASSRAATPRETQYF. The CDR3 DNA sequence: TGTGCCAGCAGCCGAGCGGCCACCCCGAGGGAGACCCAGTACTTC.

This clonotype was detected a few times. J is TRBJ2-5 and V is TRBV15; D not resolved. V gave up 0 bases and J gave up 2 bases, with 13 bases separating them. The CDR3 has 16 residues. From germline, CDR1 is LNHNV and CDR2 YYDKDF (reference sequence). The chain's CDR3 is CATSRDLSTQQETQYF. DNA for the CDR3: TGTGCCACCAGCAGAGATTTAAGCACCCAACAAGAGACCCAGTACTTC.

This clonotype was counted ten times or more. The CDR3 DNA follows: TGTGCCGCCCACCCCGGGGGGGGATACGAGCAGTACTTC. Amino acids: CAAHPGGGYEQYF. The chain has TRBV10-3 and TRBJ2-7; 8 positions match TRBD2. Germline V gene data show CDR1 as ENHRY and CDR2 as SYGVKD. The V and J ends lost 11 bases and 4 bases, in that order; junction bases with no gene match: 10. The CDR3 sequence is 13 residues long.

The chain has TRBV27 and TRBJ1-2; TRBD1 agrees at 12 bases. V was pared by 7 bases and J by 7 bases, with 10 bases of the junction left unmatched. CDR3 size: 15 residues. Germline assignment: CDR1 MNHEY and CDR2 SMNVEV (reference sequence). For the CDR3, the DNA is TGTGCCAGCACCCCAGGGACAGGGGGCGACTTTGGCTACACCTTC. It yields the protein CASTPGTGGDFGYTF.

This clonotype was observed at least ten times. This chain connects TRBV2 to TRBJ1-1; 8 bases fit TRBD1. Trimming removed 6 bases from V and 1 base from J; junction bases left unmatched: 4. Looked up from germline, CDR1 is SNHLY and CDR2 is FYNNEI. CDR3 length: 14 amino acids. CDR3 sequence: CASRTDRGNTEAFF. The CDR3 DNA reads as TGTGCCAGCAGGACCGACAGGGGGAACACTGAAGCTTTCTTT. The whole variable domain, remainder taken from reference TRBV2 and TRBJ1-1, is EPEVTQTPSHQVTQMGQEVILRCVPISNHLYFYWYRQILGQKVEFLVSFYNNEISEKSEIFDDQFSVERPDGSNFTLKIRSTKLEDSAMYFCASRTDRGNTEAFFGQGTRLTVV.

This clonotype was detected ten times or more. CDR3 amino acids: CASKLSGANVLTF. The CDR3 DNA follows: TGTGCCAGCAAGTTGAGTGGGGCCAACGTCCTGACTTTC. The V and J genes are TRBV28 and TRBJ2-6; no reliable D call. Trimming cost V 7 bases and J 3 bases, with 7 bases left between them. Germline CDR1 and CDR2: MDHEN and SYDVKM. This CDR3 is built from 13 residues.

This clonotype was seen repeatedly, ten times or more. The chain joins TRBV10-3 to TRBJ1-5; no clear D. Germline CDR1 ENHRY, CDR2 SYGVKD. This CDR3 is built from 15 residues. With 2 bases removed from V and 0 bases from J, the gap between germline ends came to 8 bases. The CDR3 nucleotides are TGTGCCATCAGTGAGCCCAATTATAGCAATCAGCCCCAGCATTTT. Its protein is CAISEPNYSNQPQHF.

This clonotype was seen a handful of times. The V gene is TRBV6-1, the J gene TRBJ1-1; 9 bases fit TRBD1. Germline V CDR1 and CDR2: MNHNS, SASEGT. V was pared by 5 bases and J by 6 bases, with 4 bases of the junction left unmatched. This CDR3 is built from 13 residues. CDR3 protein: CASSTGTGPEAFF. The CDR3 nucleotides read TGTGCCAGCAGTACAGGGACAGGGCCTGAAGCTTTCTTT.

This clonotype was seen many times. This sequence joins TRBV13 and TRBJ2-7; D perhaps matches TRBD1 (5 bases). CDR1 is PRHDT, CDR2 FYEKMQ, per germline (reference sequence). V lost 1 base and J lost 3, with 13 bases in between. The CDR3 is 15 residues long. This chain's CDR3 is CASSLAGFGNYEQYF. The CDR3 DNA is TGTGCCAGCAGCTTAGCAGGGTTTGGCAACTACGAGCAGTACTTC. The full variable domain, completed using reference TRBV13 and TRBJ2-7, is AAGVIQSPRHLIKEKRETATLKCYPIPRHDTVYWYQQGPGQDPQFLISFYEKMQSDKGSIPDRFSAQQFSDYHSELNMSSLELGDSALYFCASSLAGFGNYEQYFGPGTRLTVT.

This clonotype was observed at least ten times. V is TRBV7-2 and J is TRBJ2-1; TRBD2 matches 12 bases. Germline trimming cut 8 bases from V and 0 bases from J; bases unmatched to any gene: 8. The CDR3 totals 17 residues. Germline V gene sequence: CDR1 SGHTA, CDR2 FQGNSA. CDR3 sequence reads: CASGLAGGPLSYNEQFF. Here the CDR3 DNA reads TGTGCCAGCGGGCTAGCGGGAGGGCCTCTCTCCTACAATGAGCAGTTCTTC.